The source of this T cell receptor beta chain is a study of CD8 T cells in ankylosing spondylitis. The V end lost 1 base, the J end lost 2 bases, and 9 bases lay between the germline ends. Germline V gene lookup returns CDR1 LNHNV and CDR2 YYDKDF (reference sequence). The CDR3 is made up of 15 amino acids. TCR beta libraries were made by quantitative 5'-RACE with molecular barcodes. Each CDR3 protein is one row after TCRdb ran MiXCR on the 5' RACE reads. The sample holds about 500,000 distinct CDR3 sequences, about 13% seen once. In its sample, this clonotype was seen a few times. Antigen unknown. Regarding the study as a whole: Ankylosing spondylitis blood appeared to carry a characteristic TCR beta motif of roughly 8 highly homologous variants. Relatively scarce in peripheral blood, disease-linked clones were CD8+.

The V gene is TRBV15, the J gene TRBJ2-1, with D uncertain. Sequenced input: blood, either unsorted or a sorted T cell fraction (not recorded which). The receptor was isolated from a male donor with ankylosing spondylitis. The CDR3 reads CATSRGGVTYNEQFF. The CDR3 coding sequence is TGTGCCACCAGCAGAGGTGGGGTGACCTACAATGAGCAGTTCTTC.